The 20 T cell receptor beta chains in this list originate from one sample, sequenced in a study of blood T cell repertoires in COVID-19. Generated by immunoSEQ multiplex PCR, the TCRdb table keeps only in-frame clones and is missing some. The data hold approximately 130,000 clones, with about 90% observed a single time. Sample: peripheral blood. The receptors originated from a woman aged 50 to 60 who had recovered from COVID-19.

The CDR3 loop is CATSRGVVAGTRETQYF. The CDR3, as DNA: TGTGCCACCAGCAGAGGAGTCGTAGCGGGGACCCGGGAGACCCAGTACTTC. V is TRBV15 and J is TRBJ2-5; TRBD2 matches at 8 bases. CDR3 size: 17 residues. Germline V gene sequence: CDR1 LNHNV, CDR2 YYDKDF (reference sequence). V shed 1 base, J shed 5 bases, and the junction held 12 bases outside the gene matches.

In nucleotides, the CDR3 is TGCGCCAGCAGCTCGGGACAAGGATACAATGAGCAGTTCTTC. This sequence encodes CASSSGQGYNEQFF. The V and J genes are TRBV5-1 and TRBJ2-1, with a weak D call TRBD1 (6 bases). The CDR3 is 14 residues long. With 3 bases removed from V and 4 bases from J, the gap between germline ends came to 11 bases. From germline, CDR1 is SGHRS and CDR2 YFSETQ.

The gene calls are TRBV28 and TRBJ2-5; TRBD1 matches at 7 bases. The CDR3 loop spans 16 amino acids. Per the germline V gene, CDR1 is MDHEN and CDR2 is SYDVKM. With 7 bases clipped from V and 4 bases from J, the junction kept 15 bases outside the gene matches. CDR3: CASTVGRGGLAETQYF. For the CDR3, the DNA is TGTGCCAGCACCGTCGGCAGAGGGGGCTTAGCAGAGACCCAGTACTTC.

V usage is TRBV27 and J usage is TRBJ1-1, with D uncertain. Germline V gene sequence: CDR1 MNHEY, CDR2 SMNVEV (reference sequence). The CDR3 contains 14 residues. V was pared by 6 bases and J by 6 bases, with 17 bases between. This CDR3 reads CASRSLQRTSEAFF. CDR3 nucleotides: TGTGCCAGCAGGAGCCTCCAGCGAACATCTGAAGCTTTCTTT.

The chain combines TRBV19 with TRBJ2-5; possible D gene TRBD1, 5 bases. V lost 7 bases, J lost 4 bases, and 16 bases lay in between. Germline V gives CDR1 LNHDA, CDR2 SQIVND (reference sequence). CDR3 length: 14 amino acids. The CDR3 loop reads CASTPFGARETQYF. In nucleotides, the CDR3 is TGTGCCAGTACTCCCTTTGGGGCGCGAGAGACCCAGTACTTC.

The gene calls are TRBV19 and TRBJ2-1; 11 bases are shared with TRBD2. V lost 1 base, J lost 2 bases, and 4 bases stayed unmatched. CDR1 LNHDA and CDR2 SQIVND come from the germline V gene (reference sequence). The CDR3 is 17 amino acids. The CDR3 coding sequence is TGTGCCAGTAGTATAGCGGCTAGCGGGGGGCCCTACAATGAGCAGTTCTTC. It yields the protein CASSIAASGGPYNEQFF.

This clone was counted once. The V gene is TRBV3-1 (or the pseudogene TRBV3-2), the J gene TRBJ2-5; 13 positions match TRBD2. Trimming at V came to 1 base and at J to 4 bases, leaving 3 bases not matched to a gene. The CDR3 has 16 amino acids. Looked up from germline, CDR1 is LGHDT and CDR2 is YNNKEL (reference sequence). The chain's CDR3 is CASSQGLAGGGETQYF. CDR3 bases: TGTGCCAGCAGCCAAGGACTAGCGGGGGGAGGAGAGACCCAGTACTTC.

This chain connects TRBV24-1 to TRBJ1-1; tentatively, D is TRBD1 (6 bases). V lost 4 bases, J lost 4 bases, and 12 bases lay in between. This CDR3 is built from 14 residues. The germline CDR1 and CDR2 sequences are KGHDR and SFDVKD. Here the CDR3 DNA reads TGTGCCACCAGTGACACAACAGGGAGCACTGAAGCTTTCTTT. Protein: CATSDTTGSTEAFF.

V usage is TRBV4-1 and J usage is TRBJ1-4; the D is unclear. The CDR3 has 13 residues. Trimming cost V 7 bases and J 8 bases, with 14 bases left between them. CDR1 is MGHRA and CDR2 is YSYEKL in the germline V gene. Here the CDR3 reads CASNIIRGEKLFF. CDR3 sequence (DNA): TGCGCCAGCAACATAATCCGGGGAGAAAAACTGTTTTTT.

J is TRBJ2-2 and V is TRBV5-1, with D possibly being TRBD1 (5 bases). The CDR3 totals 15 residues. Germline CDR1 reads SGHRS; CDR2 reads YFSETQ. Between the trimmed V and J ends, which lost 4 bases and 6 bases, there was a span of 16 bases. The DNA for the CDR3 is TGCGCCAGCAGCCCAGGCAGGGTTGCGGCCGGGGAGCTGTTTTTT. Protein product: CASSPGRVAAGELFF.

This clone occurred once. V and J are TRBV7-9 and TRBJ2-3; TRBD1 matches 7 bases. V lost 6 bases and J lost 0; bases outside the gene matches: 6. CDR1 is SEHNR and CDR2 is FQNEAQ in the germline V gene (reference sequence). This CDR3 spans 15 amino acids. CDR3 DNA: TGTGCCAGCAGTGGGGACAGTCCAAGCACAGATACGCAGTATTTT. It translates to CASSGDSPSTDTQYF. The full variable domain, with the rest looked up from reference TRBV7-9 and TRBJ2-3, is DTGVSQNPRHKITKRGQNVTFRCDPISEHNRLYWYRQTLGQGPEFLTYFQNEAQLEKSRLLSDRFSAERPKGSFSTLEIQRTEQGDSAMYLCASSGDSPSTDTQYFGPGTRLTVL.

This chain's CDR3 is CASSSGTGPKGYTF. The CDR3 nucleotides read TGCGCCAGCAGCTCGGGGACAGGCCCTAAGGGCTACACCTTC. The chain recombines TRBV5-1 with TRBJ1-2, with 8 nucleotides matching TRBD1. CDR1 and CDR2 from the germline V gene are SGHRS and YFSETQ. The CDR3 contains 14 residues. Trimming cost V 3 bases and J 8 bases; bases outside gene matches: 9.

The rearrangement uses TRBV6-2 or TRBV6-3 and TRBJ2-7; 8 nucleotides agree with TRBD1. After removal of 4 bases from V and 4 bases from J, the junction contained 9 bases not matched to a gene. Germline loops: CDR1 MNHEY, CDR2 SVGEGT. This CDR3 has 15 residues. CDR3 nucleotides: TGTGCCAGCAGTTCCCGACAGGGGAGGATGTACGAGCAGTACTTC. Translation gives CASSSRQGRMYEQYF.

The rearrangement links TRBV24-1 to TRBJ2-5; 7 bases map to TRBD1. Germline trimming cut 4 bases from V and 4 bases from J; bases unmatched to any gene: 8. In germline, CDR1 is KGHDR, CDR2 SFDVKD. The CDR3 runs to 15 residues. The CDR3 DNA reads TGTGCCACCAGTGACCCAAGGGACAGTGGAGAGACCCAGTACTTC. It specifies CATSDPRDSGETQYF.

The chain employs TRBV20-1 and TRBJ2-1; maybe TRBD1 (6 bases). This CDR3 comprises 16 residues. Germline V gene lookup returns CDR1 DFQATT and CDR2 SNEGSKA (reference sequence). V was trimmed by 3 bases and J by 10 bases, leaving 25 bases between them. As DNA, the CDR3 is TGCAGTGCTAGTAGCCCGGTGGGGGCGAGGGTTTTCGAGCAGTTCTTC. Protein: CSASSPVGARVFEQFF.

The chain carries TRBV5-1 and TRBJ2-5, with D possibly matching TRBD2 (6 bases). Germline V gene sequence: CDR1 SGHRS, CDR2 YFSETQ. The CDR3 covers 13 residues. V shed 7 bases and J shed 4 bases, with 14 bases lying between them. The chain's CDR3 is CASGTQGGETQYF. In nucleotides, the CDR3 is TGCGCCAGCGGCACCCAGGGAGGAGAGACCCAGTACTTC.

Written as DNA, the CDR3 is TGCAGCGTTACACAGGGTGTAGGCTACACCTTC. It translates to CSVTQGVGYTF. The rearrangement joins TRBV29-1 to TRBJ1-2; perhaps TRBD1 as D (6 bases). V was clipped by 5 bases and J by 8 bases, with 12 bases between them. Per the germline V gene, CDR1 is SQVTM and CDR2 is ANQGSEA. The CDR3 has 11 residues.

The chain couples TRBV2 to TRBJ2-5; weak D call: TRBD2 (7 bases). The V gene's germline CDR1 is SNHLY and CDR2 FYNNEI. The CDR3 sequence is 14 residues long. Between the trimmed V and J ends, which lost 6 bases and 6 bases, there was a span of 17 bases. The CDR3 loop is CASRVEGGGQTQYF. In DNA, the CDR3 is TGTGCCAGCAGAGTGGAGGGAGGGGGACAGACCCAGTACTTC. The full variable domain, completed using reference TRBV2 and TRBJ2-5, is EPEVTQTPSHQVTQMGQEVILRCVPISNHLYFYWYRQILGQKVEFLVSFYNNEISEKSEIFDDQFSVERPDGSNFTLKIRSTKLEDSAMYFCASRVEGGGQTQYFGPGTRLLVL.

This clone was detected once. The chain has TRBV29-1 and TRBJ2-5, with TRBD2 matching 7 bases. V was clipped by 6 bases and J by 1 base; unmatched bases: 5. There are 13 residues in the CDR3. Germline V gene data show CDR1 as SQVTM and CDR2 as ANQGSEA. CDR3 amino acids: CSVGRDGQETQYF. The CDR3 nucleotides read TGCAGCGTGGGGAGGGACGGCCAAGAGACCCAGTACTTC.

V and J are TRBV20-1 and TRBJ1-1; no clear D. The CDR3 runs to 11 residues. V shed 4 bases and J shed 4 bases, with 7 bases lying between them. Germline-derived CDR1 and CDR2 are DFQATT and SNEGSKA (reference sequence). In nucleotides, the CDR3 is TGCAGTGCTAAACGGGGCACTGAAGCTTTCTTT. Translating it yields CSAKRGTEAFF.